This T cell receptor beta chain stems from a study of blood T cell repertoires in COVID-19. This study enrolled people aged about 18 to 100 from 20 to 25 US geographic areas. Resolution of symptoms, clearance, or two negative PCRs was present in recovered Cohort 3 donors. The V gene's germline CDR1 is SGHRS and CDR2 YFSETQ. The length of the CDR3 is 13 residues. The V and J ends lost 4 bases and 4 bases respectively, with 11 bases between them. This clone has a handful of counts. Libraries were prepared by immunoSEQ multiplex PCR; TCRdb keeps only in-frame clonotypes and omits some of them. The top ten hold under 2.5% of the sample, which has 280,000 or so clones, approximately 83% seen once.

Input material: PBMCs or T cells enriched from blood (not recorded which). The sequence derives from a man between 25 and 39 years old who had recovered from COVID-19. The chain is built from TRBV5-1 and TRBJ1-1; D is unresolved. The CDR3 sequence: CASSQGLPTEAFF. CDR3 coding DNA: TGCGCCAGCAGCCAAGGACTCCCCACTGAAGCTTTCTTT. The full variable domain, with the rest looked up from reference TRBV5-1 and TRBJ1-1, is KAGVTQTPRYLIKTRGQQVTLSCSPISGHRSVSWYQQTPGQGLQFLFEYFSETQRNKGNFPGRFSGRQFSNSRSEMNVSTLELGDSALYLCASSQGLPTEAFFGQGTRLTVV.